This T cell receptor (beta chain) derives from a study of long-term antiretroviral therapy in people with HIV. About the study: The earliest specimens came about a decade ahead of the 2015 immediate-ART recommendation. General observations from the study: Patients on ART gained diversity, which nonetheless stayed below transplant donor controls. Controls exceeded HIV repertoires in CDR3 length range. No data were available on ART adherence, viral resistance or therapy changes.

They ran version v3.0 of the immunoSEQ assay at survey level. Some clones are missing from TCRdb's copy, which holds only in-frame ones; the method was immunoSEQ multiplex PCR. The sample yields around 21,000 clones, 70% to 90% seen once. This CDR3 has 16 amino acids. Between the trimmed V and J ends, which lost 2 bases and 4 bases, there was a span of 17 bases. Germline lookup yields CDR1 MDHEN and CDR2 SYDVKM. Concerning this clone: Its cognate antigen is unknown.

This sequence was found in a man aged 60 to 69 with HIV. V usage is TRBV28 and J usage is TRBJ1-2; maybe TRBD1 (6 bases). The source material was unsorted PBMCs, sampled 2.3 years after starting antiretroviral therapy. CDR3 in DNA: TGTGCCAGCAGTTTAGGTGGCAACGGGGGCCTCTATGGCTACACCTTC. It translates to CASSLGGNGGLYGYTF.